The 12 T cell receptor beta chains given below trace back to one sample, sequenced in a study of CD8 T cells in ankylosing spondylitis. The antigens for these receptors are not known. MiXCR, applied by TCRdb to the 5' RACE reads, yields one record per CDR3 protein. The profile shows 700,000 or so distinct CDR3 sequences, 15% to 20% of them singletons. Broader study findings: A TCR beta motif of seven or eight highly homologous variants appeared characteristic of ankylosing spondylitis blood.

What was sequenced was blood, either unsorted or a sorted T cell fraction (not recorded which). Receptors were obtained from a male donor with ankylosing spondylitis.

This chain uses TRBV13 with TRBJ1-3; the D is unclear. The CDR3 contains 15 residues. Trimming took 5 bases from V and 0 from J, leaving 11 bases between them. The germline gives CDR1 PRHDT, CDR2 FYEKMQ (reference sequence). This CDR3 is CASSHGWGSGNTIYF. The CDR3 DNA reads TGTGCCAGCAGCCACGGCTGGGGCTCTGGAAACACCATATATTTT.

This clonotype was counted only a few times. The chain employs TRBV11-2 and TRBJ2-2; D gene unclear. CDR1 is SGHAT, CDR2 FQNNGV, per germline. Trimming removed 5 bases from V and 6 bases from J, with 13 bases in between. The CDR3 consists of 14 residues. CDR3 amino acids: CASSPYVTSGELFF. In nucleotides, the CDR3 is TGTGCCAGCAGCCCATATGTGACATCCGGGGAGCTGTTTTTT.

A few counts support this clonotype. The chain combines TRBV7-9 with TRBJ2-5; D is uncertain. Trimming stripped 4 bases from V and 5 bases from J, with 11 bases between. This CDR3 contains 13 residues. Germline CDR1 and CDR2: SEHNR and FQNEAQ (reference sequence). DNA of the CDR3: TGTGCCAGCAGCTCCCGATACCCGGAGACCCAGTACTTC. Protein sequence: CASSSRYPETQYF.

The rearrangement uses TRBV29-1 and TRBJ2-6; D is unclear. V lost 5 bases and J lost 2, with 10 bases in between. The CDR3 sequence is 14 residues long. Germline V gives CDR1 SQVTM, CDR2 ANQGSEA. This CDR3 reads CSVQASAGANVLTF. The CDR3 DNA follows: TGCAGCGTTCAGGCCAGTGCTGGGGCCAACGTCCTGACTTTC.

The chain combines TRBV20-1 with TRBJ2-3; possibly TRBD1 for D (6 bases). The CDR3 consists of 15 residues. Trimming shortened V by 4 bases and J by 4 bases, and 18 bases separated the two germline ends. Germline V gene sequence: CDR1 DFQATT, CDR2 SNEGSKA (reference sequence). This chain's CDR3 is CSATGQPLRADTQYF. The CDR3 nucleotides are TGCAGTGCTACCGGACAGCCTCTTAGGGCAGATACGCAGTATTTT.

V usage is TRBV6-5 and J usage is TRBJ2-3, with 13 bases lining up with TRBD2. V shed 4 bases and J 2 bases; nucleotides not matched to a gene: 6. Germline V gene lookup returns CDR1 MNHEY and CDR2 SVGAGI. CDR3 length equals 17 residues. This chain's CDR3 is CASSSPGTSGVTDTQYF. DNA of the CDR3: TGTGCCAGCAGTTCTCCCGGGACTAGCGGGGTCACAGATACGCAGTATTTT.

The chain carries TRBV30 and TRBJ1-1; 8 bases match TRBD1. The CDR3 is 14 residues long. Germline values: CDR1 GTSNPN, CDR2 SVGIG (reference sequence). In nucleotides, the CDR3 is TGTGCAGGACAGGGCCAATTCTCGAACACTGAAGCTTTCTTT. This sequence encodes CAGQGQFSNTEAFF.

The chain couples TRBV15 to TRBJ2-5; D ambiguous. V was cut by 7 bases and J by 5 bases, with 20 bases left in between. CDR3 length: 15 residues. CDR1 and CDR2 from the germline V gene are LNHNV and YYDKDF (reference sequence). The CDR3 sequence is CATTSGVGPGETQYF. Written as DNA, the CDR3 is TGTGCCACCACCTCCGGAGTAGGGCCCGGGGAGACCCAGTACTTC.

This chain uses TRBV7-3 with TRBJ2-3; 9 bases are a match to TRBD2. The CDR3 extends over 16 amino acids. With V trimmed by 5 bases and J by 5 bases, 11 bases remained unmatched. The germline V gene has CDR1 SGHTA and CDR2 FQGTGA. The chain's CDR3 is CASSPAGTSRLDTQYF. In DNA form, the CDR3 reads TGTGCCAGCAGCCCCGCCGGGACTAGCAGATTAGATACGCAGTATTTT.

This clonotype appeared a few times. V usage is TRBV5-1 and J usage is TRBJ2-3; the match to TRBD1 covers 10 bases. V lost 0 bases to trimming and J lost 0 bases; unmatched junction nucleotides: 1. The CDR3 sequence is 16 residues long. Germline assignment: CDR1 SGHRS and CDR2 YFSETQ. This CDR3 is CASSLADRGSTDTQYF. The DNA for the CDR3 is TGCGCCAGCAGCTTGGCGGACAGGGGGAGCACAGATACGCAGTATTTT.

This clonotype was counted at least ten times. J is TRBJ2-7 and V is TRBV20-1; 11 bases agree with TRBD1. Trimming took 5 bases from V and 2 from J; bases not matched to a gene: 2. CDR1 is DFQATT, CDR2 SNEGSKA, per germline (reference sequence). This CDR3 region has 13 residues. CDR3 DNA: TGCAGTGCTGCGGGACAGGGGGCCTACGAGCAGTACTTC. Translated, it gives CSAAGQGAYEQYF.

The genes are TRBV5-4 and TRBJ1-6, with D hard to call. V was pared by 4 bases and J by 10 bases, with 15 bases between. CDR3 length: 14 residues. Germline assignment: CDR1 SGHNT and CDR2 YYREEE (reference sequence). DNA for the CDR3: TGTGCCAGCAGCCTCCGTACTAGCGGGTCACCCCTCCACTTT. Its translation: CASSLRTSGSPLHF.